The present entry profiles one T cell receptor (beta chain) with its context. Its matching antigen is unknown. This CDR3 region has 15 residues. Trimming left V 6 bases short and J 6 bases short, with 15 bases between. CDR1 and CDR2 from the germline V gene are SGHTA and FQGTGA. Clones were read by immunoSEQ multiplex PCR, and TCRdb kept only the in-frame ones, dropping some. The table has some 74,000 clones, 87% seen once. The data originate from a study of T cell responses to AZD1222 COVID-19 vaccine. Findings and caveats of the study: Across spike, vaccine-associated CD4 TCRs were found, dominant at 160-218 and 743-854. White British donors predominated, females outnumbered males, and clonal diversity was possibly underestimated. The reported proportion of spike-specific TCRs targeting unmutated variant regions was nearly half. Baseline serology detected seropositivity in only five to seven AZD1222 recipients.

The origin of this receptor is an adult who received the AZD1222 COVID-19 vaccine. The chain uses TRBV7-3 and TRBJ1-6; the D gene is possibly TRBD1 (6 bases). The sequences come from peripheral blood, collected 28 days after the second AZD1222 dose. CDR3 residues: CASRDGGAANSPLHF. The CDR3, as DNA: TGTGCCAGCAGAGACGGGGGGGCTGCTAATTCACCCCTCCACTTT.